Shown below are 20 T cell receptor beta chains from a single sample sequenced in a study of blood T cell repertoires in COVID-19 (dated by TCRdb to 2018 to 2021). Libraries were built with the immunoSEQ multiplex PCR assay. The clones in this table, taken by TCRdb from immuneACCESS, are in-frame only. Not every clone is retained; where verified, under half of the shortfall comes from an unresolved V gene, and the cause of the rest is unknown. The table for this sample lists 310,000 or so clones; 89% of them were counted only once. Roughly 6.5% of the sample is in the top ten clones. Sequencing was done on a sample of peripheral blood. The origin of the receptors is a man younger than 30 who had recovered from COVID-19.

V is TRBV11-2 and J is TRBJ2-5; 8 bases agree with TRBD1. This CDR3 comprises 15 residues. Germline V gives CDR1 SGHAT, CDR2 FQNNGV. V was pared by 4 bases and J by 5 bases, with 9 bases of the junction left unmatched. The CDR3 sequence is CASSSPDRGEETQYF. CDR3 sequence (DNA): TGTGCCAGCAGCTCCCCAGACAGGGGAGAGGAGACCCAGTACTTC.

This CDR3 reads CASSPRLAGSGELFF. The CDR3 coding sequence is TGTGCCAGCAGCCCGAGACTAGCGGGTAGCGGGGAGCTGTTTTTT. This chain joins TRBV11-2 and TRBJ2-2, with 10 bases fitting TRBD2. This CDR3 comprises 15 residues. V gave up 5 bases and J gave up 7 bases; unmatched junction bases: 7. CDR1 is SGHAT and CDR2 is FQNNGV in the germline V gene.

The chain joins TRBV12-3 or TRBV12-4 to TRBJ2-3; tentatively, D is TRBD1 (6 bases). V was cut by 7 bases and J by 4 bases, with 12 bases left in between. The CDR3 is made up of 13 amino acids. The CDR3 DNA is TGTGCCAGCACCGGACAGAGACCAGATACGCAGTATTTT. Its translation is CASTGQRPDTQYF.

The chain recombines TRBV6-5 with TRBJ1-1; 10 nucleotides match TRBD1. CDR3 length: 15 residues. J lost 12 bases, V lost 0 bases, and 10 bases had no gene match. CDR1 is MNHEY and CDR2 is SVGAGI in the germline V gene. CDR3 nucleotide sequence: TGTGCCAGCAGTTACTCGAAGCGGGACAGGGGTGGGTCTTTCTTT. As protein: CASSYSKRDRGGSFF.

The V gene is TRBV6-5, the J gene TRBJ1-5; D not resolved. The length of the CDR3 is 15 residues. The germline CDR1 and CDR2 sequences are MNHEY and SVGAGI. V was shortened by 6 bases and J by 0 bases, with 12 bases between the two germline ends. The CDR3 region is CASRLEGSSNQPQHF. Here the CDR3 DNA reads TGTGCCAGCAGGTTGGAGGGATCTAGCAATCAGCCCCAGCATTTT.

V gene TRBV27 combines with J gene TRBJ1-5, with 12 bases lining up with TRBD1. The trim removed 6 bases at V and 7 bases at J, leaving 4 bases unmatched. Germline assignment: CDR1 MNHEY and CDR2 SMNVEV (reference sequence). CDR3 length: 14 residues. The CDR3 spells CASRGQGAGQPQHF. CDR3 nucleotide sequence: TGTGCCAGCAGGGGACAGGGGGCAGGACAGCCCCAGCATTTT.

The rearrangement joins TRBV7-9 to TRBJ2-5; 12 nucleotides match TRBD2. This CDR3 comprises 15 residues. In germline, CDR1 is SEHNR, CDR2 FQNEAQ (reference sequence). V trimming: 3 bases; J trimming: 5 bases; junction bases outside the gene matches: 4. This CDR3 is CASSFTSGGRETQYF. In nucleotides, the CDR3 is TGTGCCAGCAGCTTTACTAGCGGGGGGCGGGAGACCCAGTACTTC.

V usage is TRBV15 and J usage is TRBJ2-7, with a tentative D call TRBD1 (6 bases). Germline V lookup: CDR1 LNHNV, CDR2 YYDKDF (reference sequence). The V end was cut by 4 bases, the J end by 6 bases, with 10 bases between. This CDR3 comprises 12 residues. The CDR3 nucleotides are TGTGCCACCAGCACCCTACAGGGCGAGCAGTACTTC. It encodes CATSTLQGEQYF.

Only a few counts were recorded for this clone. The chain employs TRBV6-5 and TRBJ1-2; D is ambiguous. V gave up 0 bases and J gave up 7 bases, with 12 bases separating them. The CDR3 sequence is 14 residues long. CDR1 and CDR2 from the germline V gene are MNHEY and SVGAGI. CDR3 bases: TGTGCCAGCAGTTACTCGAATAACTTTGGTGGCTACACCTTC. Translating it yields CASSYSNNFGGYTF.

The CDR3 loop is CASSRDRGGLNTEAFF. The DNA for the CDR3 is TGTGCCAGCAGCCGAGACAGGGGAGGATTGAACACTGAAGCTTTCTTT. This chain uses TRBV5-4 with TRBJ1-1, with TRBD1 matching over 8 bases. The CDR3 totals 16 residues. V trimming: 4 bases; J trimming: 0 bases; junction bases outside the gene matches: 8. The germline gives CDR1 SGHNT, CDR2 YYREEE (reference sequence). Using reference TRBV5-4 and TRBJ1-1 for the parts outside the CDR3, the full variable domain is ETGVTQSPTHLIKTRGQQVTLRCSSQSGHNTVSWYQQALGQGPQFIFQYYREEENGRGNFPPRFSGLQFPNYSSELNVNALELDDSALYLCASSRDRGGLNTEAFFGQGTRLTVV.

The rearrangement links TRBV18 to TRBJ2-1; 9 positions agree with TRBD1. CDR3 length equals 15 residues. CDR1 is KGHSH, CDR2 LQKENI, per germline. Losses at the gene ends were 3 bases for V and 8 bases for J; bases not matched to a gene: 8. Here the CDR3 reads CASSPDRGNSHEQFF. The CDR3 coding sequence is TGTGCCAGCTCACCCGACAGGGGGAACTCTCATGAGCAGTTCTTC.

The genes are TRBV12-3 or TRBV12-4 and TRBJ1-6; no definite D call. There are 13 residues in the CDR3. Deletions cut 2 bases from V and 7 bases from J, with 6 bases between. The CDR3 reads CASSLTYNSPLHF. The CDR3 nucleotides read TGTGCCAGCAGTTTAACTTACAATTCACCCCTCCACTTT.

The genes are TRBV27 and TRBJ2-1; a weak D match, TRBD2 (5 bases). The CDR3 runs 13 residues. Germline V CDR1 and CDR2: MNHEY, SMNVEV (reference sequence). Trimming stripped 5 bases from V and 8 bases from J, with 13 bases between. CDR3 sequence (DNA): TGTGCCAGCAGTATCGGACTGGCGGATGAGCAGTTCTTC. This encodes CASSIGLADEQFF.

The V call is TRBV2, the J call TRBJ2-3; 7 positions agree with TRBD2. There are 15 residues in the CDR3. V dropped 6 bases and J dropped 1; count of bases not matched to a gene: 7. CDR1 and CDR2 from the germline V gene are SNHLY and FYNNEI. Here the CDR3 DNA reads TGTGCCAGCAGGGGTTCTAGCGGCCGCACAGATACGCAGTATTTT. It codes for CASRGSSGRTDTQYF.

This CDR3 is CASSSSVGLAGQTQYF. CDR3 DNA: TGTGCCAGCAGCTCATCAGTTGGACTAGCGGGTCAGACCCAGTACTTC. This chain uses TRBV7-6 with TRBJ2-5, with TRBD2 identical over 11 bases. CDR1 and CDR2 from the germline V gene are SGHVS and FNYEAQ. The CDR3 extends over 16 amino acids. J gave up 6 bases and V 4 bases, and 10 bases lay outside the gene matches.

J is TRBJ1-1 and V is TRBV6-5, with D hard to call. Trimming stripped 2 bases from V and 0 bases from J, with 10 bases between. The CDR3 spans 15 residues. Germline CDR1 is MNHEY and CDR2 is SVGAGI. CDR3 sequence (DNA): TGTGCCAGCAGTTACCAGGTTTCCCTGAACACTGAAGCTTTCTTT. Its protein product is CASSYQVSLNTEAFF.

V gene TRBV7-3 combines with J gene TRBJ2-1, with D perhaps matching TRBD1 (6 bases). From germline, CDR1 is SGHTA and CDR2 FQGTGA. The V and J ends lost 5 bases and 2 bases respectively, with 22 bases between them. The CDR3 runs 18 residues. CDR3 residues: CASSPNPVQGWPYNEQFF. The CDR3, as DNA: TGTGCCAGCAGCCCTAACCCTGTCCAGGGGTGGCCCTACAATGAGCAGTTCTTC.

The rearrangement uses TRBV6-5 and TRBJ2-7; D is possibly TRBD2 (6 bases). Trimming removed 8 bases from V and 4 bases from J, with 18 bases in between. Germline-derived CDR1 and CDR2 are MNHEY and SVGAGI. The CDR3 length is 14 residues. The CDR3 region has the DNA TGTGCCAGCCCTCCCGTGGGGGGTTGGTACGAGCAGTACTTC. This translates into CASPPVGGWYEQYF.

This chain links TRBV29-1 with TRBJ1-1; possible D gene TRBD1, 6 bases. The CDR3 is 11 amino acids. Per the germline V gene, CDR1 is SQVTM and CDR2 is ANQGSEA. Trimming took 6 bases from V and 8 from J, leaving 13 bases between them. The CDR3 region is CSVLRQAEAFF. The CDR3 bases are TGCAGCGTCCTACGACAGGCGGAAGCTTTCTTT.

The rearrangement joins TRBV14 to TRBJ2-7; perhaps TRBD1 as D (6 bases). Looked up from germline, CDR1 is SGHDN and CDR2 is FVKESK. CDR3 size: 13 residues. Between the trimmed V and J ends, which lost 4 bases and 6 bases, there was a span of 13 bases. In nucleotides, the CDR3 is TGTGCCAGCAGCCCTCGGACAGATGGCGAGCAGTACTTC. Its protein product is CASSPRTDGEQYF. Together with reference TRBV14 and TRBJ2-7, the CDR3 gives the full variable domain: EAGVTQFPSHSVIEKGQTVTLRCDPISGHDNLYWYRRVMGKEIKFLLHFVKESKQDESGMPNNRFLAERTGGTYSTLKVQPAELEDSGVYFCASSPRTDGEQYFGPGTRLTVT.